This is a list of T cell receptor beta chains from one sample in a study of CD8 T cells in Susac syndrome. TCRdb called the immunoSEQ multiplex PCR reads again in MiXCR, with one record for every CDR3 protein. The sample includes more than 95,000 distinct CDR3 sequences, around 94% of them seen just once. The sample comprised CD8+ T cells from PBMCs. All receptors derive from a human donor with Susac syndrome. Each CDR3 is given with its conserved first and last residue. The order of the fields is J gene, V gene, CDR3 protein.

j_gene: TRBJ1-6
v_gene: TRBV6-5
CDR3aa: CASSPGAGNNSPLHF

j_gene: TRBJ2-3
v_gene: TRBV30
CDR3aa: CAWTEGSGADTQYF

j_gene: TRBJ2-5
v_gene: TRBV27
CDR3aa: CASSLSSGSQETQYF

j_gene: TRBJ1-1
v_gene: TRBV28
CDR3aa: CASSLLIRDTEAFF

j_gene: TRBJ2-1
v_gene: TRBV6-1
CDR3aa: CASSPGLAGGPSDEQFF

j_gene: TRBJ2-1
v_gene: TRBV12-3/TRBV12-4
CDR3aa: CASTEEGTSAKDEQFF

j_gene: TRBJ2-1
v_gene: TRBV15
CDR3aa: CATTDPAPGLAGEQFF

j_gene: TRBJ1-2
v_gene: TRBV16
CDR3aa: CASSQPTNYGYTF

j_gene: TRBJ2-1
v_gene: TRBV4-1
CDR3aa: CASSQDPSGGDYNEQFF

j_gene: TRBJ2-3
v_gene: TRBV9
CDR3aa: CASSEGPRVGADTQYF

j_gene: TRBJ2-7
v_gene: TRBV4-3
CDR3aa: CASSRELAGGEQYF

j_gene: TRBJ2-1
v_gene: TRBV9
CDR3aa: CASSPMGTSYNEQFF

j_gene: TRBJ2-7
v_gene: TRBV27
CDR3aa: CASSFRGLRYEQYF

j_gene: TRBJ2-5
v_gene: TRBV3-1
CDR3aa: CASSTRTSGRREETQYF

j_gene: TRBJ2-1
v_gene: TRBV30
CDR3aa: CAWSVKGDEQFF

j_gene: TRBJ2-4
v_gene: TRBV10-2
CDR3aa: CASFRDRVDIQYF

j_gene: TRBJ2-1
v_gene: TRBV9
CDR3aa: CASSPEGTRMHEQFF

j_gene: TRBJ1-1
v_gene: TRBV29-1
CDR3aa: CSVESRDTHLFSGTEAFF

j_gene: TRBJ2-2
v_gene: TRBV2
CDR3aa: CASSAGPLNTGELFF

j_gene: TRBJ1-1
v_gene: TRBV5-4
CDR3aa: CASSLWGGTEAFF

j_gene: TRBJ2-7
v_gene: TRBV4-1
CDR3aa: CASSPDIGLWGEQYF

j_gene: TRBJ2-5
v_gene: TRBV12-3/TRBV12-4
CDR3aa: CASSSVFIETQYF

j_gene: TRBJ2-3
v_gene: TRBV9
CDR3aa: CASSVEGVTDTQYF

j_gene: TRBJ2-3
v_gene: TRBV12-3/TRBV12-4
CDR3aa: CASSRGLAGGTDTQYF

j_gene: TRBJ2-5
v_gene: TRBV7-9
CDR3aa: CASSQKGQMQETQYF

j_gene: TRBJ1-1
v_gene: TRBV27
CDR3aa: CASSTGLMNTEAFF

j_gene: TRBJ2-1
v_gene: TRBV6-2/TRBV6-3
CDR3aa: CASNHRGLAGPAEQFF